The clone carrying this TCR beta chain was found once. These data come from a study of technical replicates of blood from a handful of donors. The CDR3 totals 13 residues. The V gene lost 4 bases and the J gene lost 5 bases, with 11 bases spanning the gap. The germline gives CDR1 SGHNT, CDR2 YENEEA. TCRdb keeps only in-frame clones here, not all; method: immunoSEQ multiplex PCR. Of 45,000 to 60,000 clones in the sample, roughly 84% are singletons; the top ten hold 5.6%. The chain is built from TRBV11-3 and TRBJ2-5, with D hard to call. The sample was PBMCs. This TCR was sampled from a human donor in good health. Some clones in this sample may be carry-over from other donors' samples. The CDR3 coding sequence is TGTGCCAGCAGCTCCAGTCCGAGGGAGACCCAGTACTTC. Its translation is CASSSSPRETQYF.